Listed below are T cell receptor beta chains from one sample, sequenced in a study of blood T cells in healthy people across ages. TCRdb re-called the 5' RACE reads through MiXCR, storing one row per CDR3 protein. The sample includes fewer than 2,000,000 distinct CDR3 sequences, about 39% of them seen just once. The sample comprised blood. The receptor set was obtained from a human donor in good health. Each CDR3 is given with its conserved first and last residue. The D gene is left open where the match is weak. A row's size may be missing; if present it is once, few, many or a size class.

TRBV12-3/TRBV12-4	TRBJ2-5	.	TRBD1	TGTGCCAGCAGCTCGTCAAACAGGGGCAATGGAGAGACCCAGTACTTC	CASSSSNRGNGETQYF
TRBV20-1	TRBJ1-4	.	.	TGCAGTGCTAGAGCGGGAGGGGATGAAAAACTGTTTTTT	CSARAGGDEKLFF
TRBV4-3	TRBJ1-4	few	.	TGCGCCAGCAGCACTCAACCGGGGGCGTTTAATGAAAAACTGTTTTTT	CASSTQPGAFNEKLFF
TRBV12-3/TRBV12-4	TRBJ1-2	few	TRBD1	TGTGCCAGCACCACGGGACAGGGGCATAACTATGGCTACACCTTC	CASTTGQGHNYGYTF
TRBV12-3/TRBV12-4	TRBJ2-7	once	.	TGTGCCAGCAGCCCCTCGGGACGGTGCTACGAGCAGTACTTC	CASSPSGRCYEQYF
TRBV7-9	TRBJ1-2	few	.	TGTGCCAGCAGCTCCGAACTACAGGGCCATGGCTACACCTTC	CASSSELQGHGYTF
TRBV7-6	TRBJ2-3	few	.	TGTGCCAGCAGCCCAAAGATAGGGTTTGATACGCAGTATTTT	CASSPKIGFDTQYF
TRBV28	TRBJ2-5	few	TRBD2	TGTGCCAGCAAGGGGCCAGCGGGGGCCCAAGAGACCCAGTACTTC	CASKGPAGAQETQYF
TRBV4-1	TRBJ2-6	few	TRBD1	TGCGCCAGCAGCGGCCGGGACAGCTCAAACTCTGGGGCCAACGTCCTGACTTTC	CASSGRDSSNSGANVLTF
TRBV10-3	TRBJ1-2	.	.	TGTGCCATCAGTGAGATTCGGGGGGCGGATCTCTATGGCTACACCTTC	CAISEIRGADLYGYTF
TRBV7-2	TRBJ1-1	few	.	TGTGCCAGCAGCTGGGACGGCTTGAACACTGAAGCTTTCTTT	CASSWDGLNTEAFF
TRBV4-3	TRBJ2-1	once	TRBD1	TGCGCCAGCAGCCAGATTCCAGGGGGCAATGAGCAGTTCTTC	CASSQIPGGNEQFF
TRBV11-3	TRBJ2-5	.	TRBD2	TGTGCCAGCAGCTTTAGCGGGGGAGGCTTGGAGACCCAGTACTTC	CASSFSGGGLETQYF
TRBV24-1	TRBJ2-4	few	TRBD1	TGTGCCACCGCTGACAGGGGAGGAAACATTCAGTACTTC	CATADRGGNIQYF
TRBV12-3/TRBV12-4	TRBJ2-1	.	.	TGTGCCAGCGGCCCCTTTCTCGGCTCCTACAATGAGCAGTTCTTC	CASGPFLGSYNEQFF
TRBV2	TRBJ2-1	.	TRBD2	TGTGCCAGCAGTGCCGAGGGTCTAGCGGTTAGGGAGTTCTTC	CASSAEGLAVREFF
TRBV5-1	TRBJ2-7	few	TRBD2	TGCGCCAGCAGGACTAGCGGGGGCAACGAGCAGTACTTC	CASRTSGGNEQYF
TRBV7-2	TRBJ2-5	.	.	TGTGCCAGCAGCTGGGTCACGGCAGGGGTCACGACCCAGTACTTC	CASSWVTAGVTTQYF
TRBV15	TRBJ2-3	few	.	TGTGCCACCAGCAGACAGACAGATACGCGGTATTTT	CATSRQTDTRYF
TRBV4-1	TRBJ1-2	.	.	TGCGCCAGCAGTCGTATAGGGGGAGACTATGGCTACACCTTC	CASSRIGGDYGYTF
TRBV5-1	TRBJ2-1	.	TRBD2	TGCGCCAGCAGCCCCCCACGGGGGGTCGGGAACAATGAGCAGTTCTTC	CASSPPRGVGNNEQFF
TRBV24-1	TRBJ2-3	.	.	TGTGCCACCACCGACAGCACAGATACGCAGTATTTT	CATTDSTDTQYF
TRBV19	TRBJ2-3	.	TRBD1	TGTGCCAGTGGGACAGGATACACAGATACGCAGTATTTT	CASGTGYTDTQYF
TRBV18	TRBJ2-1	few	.	TGTGCCAGCTCACCAAGGGACACTTCCTACAATGAGCAGTTCTTC	CASSPRDTSYNEQFF
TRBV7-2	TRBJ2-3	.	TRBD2	TGTGCCAGCAGCGGGCCCGGGACTAGCGACACAGATACGCAGTATTTT	CASSGPGTSDTDTQYF
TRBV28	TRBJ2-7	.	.	TGTGCCAGCTGGAACCGGGACTCCTACGAGCAGTACTTC	CASWNRDSYEQYF
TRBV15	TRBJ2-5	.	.	TGTGCCACCAGCGGGAGCCCCGGGACCGGGGAGACCCAGTACTTC	CATSGSPGTGETQYF
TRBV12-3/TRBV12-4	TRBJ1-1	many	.	TGCGCCAGCAGCTTGAGGACAGCGAACACTGAAGCTTTCTTT	CASSLRTANTEAFF
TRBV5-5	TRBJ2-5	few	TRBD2	TGTGCCAGCACCGCGGTTGGGACTAGCGCCCCAGGGACCCAGTACTTC	CASTAVGTSAPGTQYF
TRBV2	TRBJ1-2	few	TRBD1	TGTGCCAGCAGCGCAGGGGGGGAATTCTATGGCTACACCTTC	CASSAGGEFYGYTF
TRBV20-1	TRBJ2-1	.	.	TGCAGTGCTAGCCGGACAAATGAGCAGTTCTTC	CSASRTNEQFF
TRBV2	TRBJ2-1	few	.	TGTGCCAGCAGTGAATCGGGGGGCTTTAGCTCCTACAATGAGCAGTTCTTC	CASSESGGFSSYNEQFF
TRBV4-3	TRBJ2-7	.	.	TGCGCCAGCAGCCAAGAATGGCAGTCCTACGAGCAGTACTTC	CASSQEWQSYEQYF
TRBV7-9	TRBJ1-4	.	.	TGTGCCAGCAGCCCCCCCGAAACTAATGAAAAACTGTTTTTT	CASSPPETNEKLFF
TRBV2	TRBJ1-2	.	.	TGTGCCAGCGTCTATCACAACTATGGCTACACCTTC	CASVYHNYGYTF
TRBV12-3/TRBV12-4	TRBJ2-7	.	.	TGTGCCAGCAGTCCTTCCGGACAGACCTACAATGAGCAGTACTTC	CASSPSGQTYNEQYF
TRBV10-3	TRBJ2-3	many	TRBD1	TGTGCCACCGAGGGACAGGGTATCACAGATACGCAGTATTTT	CATEGQGITDTQYF